This TCR beta chain appears in the sequencing data of a study of T-cell reconstitution after alpha-beta-depleted transplantation in children. This sample's TCRbeta library carried unique molecular identifier barcodes. TCRdb reprocessed the PCR reads via MiXCR and lists one record per CDR3 protein. The sample consists of a few hundred thousand distinct CDR3 sequences, 27% of them appearing once. There are 15 residues in the CDR3. The junction had 7 bases not matched to a gene; V was cut back by 5 bases and J by 4 bases. From germline, CDR1 is SGHRS and CDR2 YFSETQ. Comments on this clonotype: The antigen remains undetermined.

Findings and limits, study-wide: Most T-cell counts and diversity one year after the transplant came from T cells that were newly produced. Recipient T cells and thymic progenitors that survived gave rise to the high TCRbeta diversity observed at day 60 in some patients. Alpha-beta T cells about two months after transplant reportedly derived from several hundred expanded graft clones.

The sample consisted of PBMCs, taken before TCRalphabeta/CD19-depleted stem cell transplant. The TCR comes from a boy under three years old with Wiskott-Aldrich syndrome, due to receive a stem cell transplant. The chain uses TRBV5-1 and TRBJ2-2; the match to TRBD1 covers 8 bases. The DNA for the CDR3 is TGCGCCAGCAGGGCGGGGACAGGACGCACCGGGGAGCTGTTTTTT. Translating gives CASRAGTGRTGELFF.